This T cell receptor (beta chain) stems from a study of OX40 agonist ivuxolimab in advanced cancers. To note about this clone: As yet, its antigen is unknown.

Germline V gene data show CDR1 as SGHNT and CDR2 as YENEEA. This CDR3 comprises 13 residues. The ends were cut back, 2 bases at V and 6 bases at J, with 9 bases in the middle. Produced via immunoSEQ multiplex PCR; TCRdb's table is partial and in-frame only. The table includes about 32,000 clones, roughly 89% detected once. Study results and caveats: Low clonal expansion, among the lowest seen, marked partial responders at 0.1-3.0 mg/kg. Expanded peripheral T-cell antigen specificity went undetermined.

The TCR was taken from an adult with an advanced solid tumor such as melanoma, head and neck, liver or kidney cancer. The J gene is TRBJ2-3, the V gene TRBV11-3, with a tentative D call TRBD1 (6 bases). Source: CD4+ or CD8+ T cells sorted from blood, taken in a trial of the OX40 agonist ivuxolimab. CDR3 loop: CASSLKDSDTQYF. The CDR3 DNA is TGTGCCAGCAGCTTAAAGGACAGCGATACGCAGTATTTT.